This T cell receptor (beta chain) was recovered during a study of OX40 agonist ivuxolimab in advanced cancers. Study as a whole: All patients had ivuxolimab intravenously every 2 weeks at 0.01 to 10 mg/kg.

Overall study results and limits: Averaged across samples, CD8+ T cells carried more expanded clones than CD4+ did.

The count of this clone is one. Its antigen is unidentified. The ends lost 3 bases at V and 4 bases at J; junction bases unmatched: 10. Germline V gene data show CDR1 as SGHNT and CDR2 as YENEEA. The CDR3 runs 16 residues. Sequencing used immunoSEQ multiplex PCR; TCRdb keeps in-frame clones, though not all of them. The sample has fewer than 35,000 clones; approximately 89% are singletons. This chain connects TRBV11-3 to TRBJ1-2; 8 nucleotides agree with TRBD1. The input for sequencing was CD4+ or CD8+ T cells sorted from blood, taken in a trial of the OX40 agonist ivuxolimab. This receptor was identified in an adult with an advanced solid tumor such as melanoma, head and neck, liver or kidney cancer. CDR3 sequence reads: CASSFLPGQDFYGYTF. The CDR3 DNA reads as TGTGCCAGCAGCTTCCTTCCGGGACAGGACTTCTATGGCTACACCTTC.